This T cell receptor beta chain was profiled in a study of OX40 agonist ivuxolimab in advanced cancers. Study information: As their treatment, patients were administered ivuxolimab, an agonistic anti-OX40 (CD134) antibody.

Note on this clone: Its antigen is not known.

TCRdb's copy holds only in-frame clones and misses some; the assay was immunoSEQ multiplex PCR. The repertoire includes about 12,000 clones, 80% of them detected once, and 27% sits in the top ten. Whole-study results and caveats: The study observed clonal expansion of CD4+ and CD8+ blood T cells by week 6 at 0.1 to 3.0 mg/kg. At 0.1-3.0 mg/kg, partial responders had clonal expansion among the lowest observed.

V lost 8 bases and J lost 4; bases outside the gene matches: 8. In germline, CDR1 is MNHEY, CDR2 SMNVEV (reference sequence). There are 15 residues in the CDR3. Specimen: CD4+ or CD8+ T cells sorted from blood, collected in a trial of the OX40 agonist ivuxolimab. This sequence joins TRBV27 and TRBJ2-1; 10 bases align to TRBD1. The receptor was isolated from an adult with an advanced solid tumor such as melanoma, head and neck, liver or kidney cancer. CDR3 sequence reads: CASHTGTGAYNEQFF. The CDR3 DNA sequence: TGTGCCAGCCATACTGGGACAGGGGCTTACAATGAGCAGTTCTTC.